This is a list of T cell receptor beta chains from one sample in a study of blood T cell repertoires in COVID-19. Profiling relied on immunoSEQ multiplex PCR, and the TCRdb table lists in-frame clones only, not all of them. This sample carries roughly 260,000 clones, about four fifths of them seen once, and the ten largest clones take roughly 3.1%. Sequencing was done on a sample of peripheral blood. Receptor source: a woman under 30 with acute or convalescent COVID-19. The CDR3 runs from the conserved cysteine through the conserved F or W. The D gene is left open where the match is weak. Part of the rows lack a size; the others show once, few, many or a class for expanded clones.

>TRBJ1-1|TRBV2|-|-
CASSFQQGLGAEAFF
TGTGCCAGCAGTTTTCAACAGGGCTTGGGCGCTGAAGCTTTCTTT
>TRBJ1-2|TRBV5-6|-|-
CASSLVYGEGYGYTF
TGTGCCAGCAGCTTGGTGTACGGGGAAGGCTATGGCTACACCTTC
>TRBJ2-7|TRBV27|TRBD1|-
CASSGGQGSSEQYF
TGTGCCAGCAGTGGGGGACAGGGTTCGTCCGAGCAGTACTTC
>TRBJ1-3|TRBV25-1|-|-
CASSEYFPPQDSGNTIYF
TGTGCCAGCAGTGAATATTTTCCGCCCCAGGACTCTGGAAACACCATATATTTT
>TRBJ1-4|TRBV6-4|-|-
CANKEATNEKLFF
TGTGCCAACAAAGAAGCAACTAATGAAAAACTGTTTTTT
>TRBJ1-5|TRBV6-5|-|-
CASSYGGDMQPQHF
TGTGCCAGCAGTTACGGGGGGGACATGCAGCCCCAGCATTTT
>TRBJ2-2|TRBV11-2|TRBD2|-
CASSGTRNTGELFF
TGTGCCAGCTCCGGGACTAGAAACACCGGGGAGCTGTTTTTT
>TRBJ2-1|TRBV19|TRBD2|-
CASSRLADNEQFF
TGTGCCAGTTCAAGACTAGCGGACAATGAGCAGTTCTTC
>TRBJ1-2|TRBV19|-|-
CATGRDFYGYTF
TGTGCCACCGGAAGGGACTTCTATGGCTACACCTTC
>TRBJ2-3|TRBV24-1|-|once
CATSDPLSVGSTDTQYF
TGTGCCACCAGTGATCCCCTTAGCGTAGGTAGCACAGATACGCAGTATTTT